Presented here are 23 T cell receptor beta chains from one specimen sequenced in a study of PD-L1 blockade in urothelial cancer. Time point indicated: pretreatment peripheral blood. Profiled with immunoSEQ multiplex PCR; TCRdb holds only in-frame clones, not every one. The top ten hold 6.7% of the sample, which has tens of thousands of clones, just under 85% seen once. The sequencing here drew on PBMCs, taken around atezolizumab (anti-PD-L1) treatment. The source of these receptors is a man in his forties with urothelial cancer.

The V and J genes are TRBV2 and TRBJ1-2; D unclear. Germline V gene sequence: CDR1 SNHLY, CDR2 FYNNEI. Deletions cut 6 bases from V and 0 bases from J, with 8 bases between. CDR3 length: 13 residues. As DNA, the CDR3 is TGTGCCAGCAGCCTGGGAGCTAACTATGGCTACACCTTC. Encoded protein: CASSLGANYGYTF.

The J gene is TRBJ2-1, the V gene TRBV7-9; D gene uncertain. The CDR3 consists of 17 residues. CDR1 is SEHNR, CDR2 FQNEAQ, per germline (reference sequence). V was clipped by 0 bases and J by 7 bases, with 19 bases between them. The CDR3 region has the DNA TGTGCCAGCAGCTTAGCCTCATGGCGGCACCCCCTAAATGAGCAGTTCTTC. Amino acid sequence: CASSLASWRHPLNEQFF.

This clone was seen a handful of times. This rearrangement joins TRBV7-9 to TRBJ1-3, with TRBD1 matching over 7 bases. This CDR3 is 14 amino acids long. The trim removed 3 bases at V and 4 bases at J, leaving 3 bases unmatched. CDR1 is SEHNR, CDR2 FQNEAQ, per germline (reference sequence). The CDR3 sequence: CASSLGTAGNTIYF. CDR3 sequence (DNA): TGTGCCAGCAGCTTGGGGACAGCCGGAAACACCATATATTTT.

The V and J genes are TRBV11-2 and TRBJ1-2; D unclear. V gave up 7 bases and J gave up 3 bases, with 15 bases separating them. The germline CDR1 and CDR2 sequences are SGHAT and FQNNGV. The CDR3 totals 14 residues. The CDR3 reads CASTRTRGDYGYTF. DNA for the CDR3: TGTGCCAGCACCCGAACCCGGGGTGACTATGGCTACACCTTC.

This chain links TRBV7-9 with TRBJ2-1; the match to TRBD1 covers 7 bases. The CDR3 spans 16 residues. V was clipped by 5 bases and J by 4 bases; unmatched bases: 11. In germline, CDR1 is SEHNR, CDR2 FQNEAQ (reference sequence). CDR3 region: CASSRAQGLGYNEQFF. The CDR3 DNA follows: TGTGCCAGCAGCCGAGCACAGGGGCTTGGGTACAATGAGCAGTTCTTC.

V usage is TRBV10-3 and J usage is TRBJ2-1; 10 bases align to TRBD2. Germline trimming cut 1 base from V and 8 bases from J; bases unmatched to any gene: 5. Germline loops: CDR1 ENHRY, CDR2 SYGVKD. This CDR3 comprises 15 residues. The CDR3 protein is CAISEFKGTSDEQFF. The CDR3 DNA is TGTGCCATCAGTGAGTTCAAAGGGACTAGCGATGAGCAGTTCTTC.

V is TRBV30 and J is TRBJ2-5, with unresolved D. CDR1 and CDR2 from the germline V gene are GTSNPN and SVGIG (reference sequence). This CDR3 comprises 14 residues. Deletions cut 1 base from V and 3 bases from J, with 12 bases between. The chain's CDR3 is CAWSAGWVEETQYF. The DNA for the CDR3 is TGTGCCTGGAGTGCCGGGTGGGTAGAAGAGACCCAGTACTTC.

The gene calls are TRBV27 and TRBJ2-1, with 11 bases lining up with TRBD2. Trimming took 7 bases from V and 11 from J; bases not matched to a gene: 10. Germline values: CDR1 MNHEY, CDR2 SMNVEV (reference sequence). The CDR3 runs 14 residues. This chain's CDR3 is CASNKLAGGPQQFF. CDR3 nucleotide sequence: TGTGCCAGCAACAAATTAGCGGGAGGGCCCCAGCAGTTCTTC.

The V and J genes are TRBV2 and TRBJ1-4; D perhaps matches TRBD1 (5 bases). V was shortened by 3 bases and J by 7 bases, with 12 bases between the two germline ends. Germline lookup yields CDR1 SNHLY and CDR2 FYNNEI. The CDR3 has 14 residues. This CDR3 is CASSEGRLGEKLFF. Written as DNA, the CDR3 is TGTGCCAGCAGTGAGGGGCGGCTTGGTGAAAAACTGTTTTTT.

The chain uses TRBV5-5 and TRBJ2-2; perhaps TRBD2 as D (7 bases). V was shortened by 1 base and J by 1 base, with 14 bases between the two germline ends. CDR3 size: 17 residues. Germline lookup yields CDR1 SGHKS and CDR2 YYEKEE (reference sequence). In DNA form, the CDR3 reads TGTGCCAGCAGCTTGACAGGGAGGGAAGTGAACACCGGGGAGCTGTTTTTT. This sequence encodes CASSLTGREVNTGELFF.

This clone appeared once. CDR3 in DNA: TGTGCCAGCAGGTTAGAGCGGGAGCCCCAGCATTTT. It codes for CASRLEREPQHF. The chain recombines TRBV28 with TRBJ1-5, with D unresolved. V shed 6 bases and J shed 8 bases, with 11 bases lying between them. Germline CDR1 is MDHEN and CDR2 is SYDVKM. The CDR3 sequence is 12 residues long.

This chain connects TRBV27 to TRBJ2-7; 9 positions match TRBD2. The CDR3 has 15 amino acids. Germline V CDR1 and CDR2: MNHEY, SMNVEV (reference sequence). The V segment lost 5 bases and the J segment 4 bases; nucleotides outside the gene matches: 9. CDR3 protein: CASSAPTSGLYEQYF. CDR3 DNA sequence: TGTGCCAGCAGTGCGCCTACTAGCGGGCTATACGAGCAGTACTTC.

The CDR3 loop reads CASSGWGGIGGNEQFF. The DNA for the CDR3 is TGTGCCAGCAGCGGCTGGGGCGGGATAGGAGGCAATGAGCAGTTCTTC. The chain employs TRBV9 and TRBJ2-1; D possibly corresponds to TRBD2 (6 bases). V was shortened by 3 bases and J by 6 bases, with 19 bases between the two germline ends. Germline assignment: CDR1 SGDLS and CDR2 YYNGEE. The CDR3 runs 16 residues.

This clone has only one observation. This chain uses TRBV27 with TRBJ2-3, with a weak D call TRBD2 (6 bases). The V end lost 3 bases, the J end lost 0 bases, and 10 bases lay between the germline ends. CDR3 length equals 15 residues. Per the germline V gene, CDR1 is MNHEY and CDR2 is SMNVEV (reference sequence). The CDR3 DNA follows: TGTGCCAGCAGTTTTCCCAGCGGGAGCACAGATACGCAGTATTTT. Translated: CASSFPSGSTDTQYF.

CDR3 in DNA: TGTGCCAGCAGTCCTAGGGGGAACACTGAAGCTTTCTTT. Amino acid sequence: CASSPRGNTEAFF. The genes are TRBV6-5 and TRBJ1-1; weak D call: TRBD1 (5 bases). Germline CDR1 and CDR2: MNHEY and SVGAGI. V was trimmed by 5 bases and J by 1 base, leaving 8 bases between them. The CDR3 runs 13 residues.

The J gene is TRBJ2-1, the V gene TRBV2; D call uncertain. The germline V gene has CDR1 SNHLY and CDR2 FYNNEI. V was trimmed by 7 bases and J by 5 bases, leaving 18 bases between them. The CDR3 sequence is 15 residues long. The CDR3 nucleotides read TGTGCCAGCATCCCGAGGCGTTCGGGTGACAATGAGCAGTTCTTC. This encodes CASIPRRSGDNEQFF. The whole variable domain, remainder taken from reference TRBV2 and TRBJ2-1, is EPEVTQTPSHQVTQMGQEVILRCVPISNHLYFYWYRQILGQKVEFLVSFYNNEISEKSEIFDDQFSVERPDGSNFTLKIRSTKLEDSAMYFCASIPRRSGDNEQFFGPGTRLTVL.

The rearrangement uses TRBV5-1 and TRBJ2-2; D remains ambiguous. The CDR3 sequence is 13 residues long. V was trimmed by 0 bases and J by 5 bases, leaving 5 bases between them. Germline V gene data show CDR1 as SGHRS and CDR2 as YFSETQ. The CDR3 here is CASSLDGTGELFF. DNA of the CDR3: TGCGCCAGCAGCTTGGACGGGACCGGGGAGCTGTTTTTT.

The rearrangement joins TRBV28 to TRBJ2-1; TRBD1 matches at 8 bases. The CDR3 spans 15 residues. Germline V gene data show CDR1 as MDHEN and CDR2 as SYDVKM. Trimming removed 6 bases from V and 6 bases from J; junction bases left unmatched: 10. The DNA for the CDR3 is TGTGCCAGCAGCCCGGTCTGGGACAGGCCCAATGAGCAGTTCTTC. Protein sequence: CASSPVWDRPNEQFF.

The V call is TRBV13, the J call TRBJ1-2; 8 bases are shared with TRBD1. J gave up 6 bases and V 4 bases, and 7 bases lay outside the gene matches. The CDR3 contains 14 residues. Germline V gene lookup returns CDR1 PRHDT and CDR2 FYEKMQ (reference sequence). CDR3 DNA sequence: TGTGCCAGCAGCTCCCGACAGGGACAGGATGGCTACACCTTC. This encodes CASSSRQGQDGYTF.

The chain joins TRBV27 to TRBJ2-1; 8 nucleotides match TRBD2. Germline lookup yields CDR1 MNHEY and CDR2 SMNVEV (reference sequence). V gave up 7 bases and J gave up 0 bases; unmatched junction bases: 11. The CDR3 length is 17 residues. In DNA form, the CDR3 reads TGTGCCAGCAAACCCACGAAACTAGCGGACTCCTACAATGAGCAGTTCTTC. Translated, it gives CASKPTKLADSYNEQFF.

The sample holds a few counts of this clone. V and J are TRBV7-8 and TRBJ2-7, with TRBD2 matching over 13 bases. The germline CDR1 and CDR2 sequences are SGHVS and FQNEAQ. V was pared by 4 bases and J by 5 bases, with 2 bases of the junction left unmatched. There are 14 residues in the CDR3. The chain's CDR3 is CASSSLAGGNEQYF. The CDR3 DNA reads TGTGCCAGCAGCTCACTAGCGGGAGGGAACGAGCAGTACTTC.

V usage is TRBV11-2 and J usage is TRBJ1-2; D gene unclear. V gave up 5 bases and J gave up 4 bases, with 5 bases separating them. The CDR3 is 11 residues long. The germline gives CDR1 SGHAT, CDR2 FQNNGV. The CDR3 nucleotides read TGTGCCAGCAGCCCATCCTATGGCTACACCTTC. Translating gives CASSPSYGYTF.

V gene TRBV28 combines with J gene TRBJ2-3; 12 bases line up with TRBD2. The V and J ends lost 10 bases and 4 bases, in that order; junction bases with no gene match: 6. The CDR3 sequence is 14 residues long. The germline V gene has CDR1 MDHEN and CDR2 SYDVKM. CDR3 nucleotide sequence: TGTGCCACCCGACTAGCGGGAGCGGCAGATACGCAGTATTTT. Its translation is CATRLAGAADTQYF.